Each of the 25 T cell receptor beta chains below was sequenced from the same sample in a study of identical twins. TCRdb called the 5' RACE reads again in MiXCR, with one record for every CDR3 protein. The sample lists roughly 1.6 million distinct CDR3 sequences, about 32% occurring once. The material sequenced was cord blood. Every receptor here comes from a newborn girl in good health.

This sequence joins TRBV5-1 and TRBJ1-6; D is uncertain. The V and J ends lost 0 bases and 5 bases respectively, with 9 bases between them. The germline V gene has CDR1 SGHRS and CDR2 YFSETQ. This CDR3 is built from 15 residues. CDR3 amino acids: CASSLDRKNNSPLHF. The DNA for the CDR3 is TGCGCCAGCAGCTTGGACAGAAAAAATAATTCACCCCTCCACTTT.

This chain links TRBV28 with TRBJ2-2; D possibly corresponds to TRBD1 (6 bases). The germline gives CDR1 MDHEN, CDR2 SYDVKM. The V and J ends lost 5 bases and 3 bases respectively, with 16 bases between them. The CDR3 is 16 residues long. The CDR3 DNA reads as TGTGCCAGCAGTCTAGTCCACAGGGTATACACCGGGGAGCTGTTTTTT. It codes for CASSLVHRVYTGELFF.

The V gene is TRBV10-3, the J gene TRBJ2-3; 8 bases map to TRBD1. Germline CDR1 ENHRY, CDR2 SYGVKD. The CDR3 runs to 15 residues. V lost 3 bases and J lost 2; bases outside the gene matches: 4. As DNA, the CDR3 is TGTGCCATCAGTGAAGGACAGGGCATCACAGATACGCAGTATTTT. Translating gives CAISEGQGITDTQYF.

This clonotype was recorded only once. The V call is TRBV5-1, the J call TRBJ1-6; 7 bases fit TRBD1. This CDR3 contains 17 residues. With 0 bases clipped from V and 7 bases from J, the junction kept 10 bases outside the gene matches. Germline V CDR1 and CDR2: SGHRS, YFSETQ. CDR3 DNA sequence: TGCGCCAGCAGCTTGGGACTTCGAGGGGGCCTAAATTCACCCCTCCACTTT. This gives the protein CASSLGLRGGLNSPLHF.

The CDR3 protein is CASSQDWDPSYEQYF. The CDR3, as DNA: TGTGCCAGCAGCCAAGATTGGGACCCGTCCTACGAGCAGTACTTC. V gene TRBV4-2 combines with J gene TRBJ2-7, with D tentatively TRBD1 or TRBD2 (5 bases each). Germline V lookup: CDR1 LGHNA, CDR2 YNFKEQ. Trimming cost V 0 bases and J 1 base, with 10 bases left between them. This CDR3 contains 15 residues.

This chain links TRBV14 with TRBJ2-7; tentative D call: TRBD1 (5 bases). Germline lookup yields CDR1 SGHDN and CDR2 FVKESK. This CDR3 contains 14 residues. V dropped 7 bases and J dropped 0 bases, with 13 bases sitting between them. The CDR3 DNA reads TGTGCCAGCATTCCTATGACAGTCTCCTACGAGCAGTACTTC. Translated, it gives CASIPMTVSYEQYF. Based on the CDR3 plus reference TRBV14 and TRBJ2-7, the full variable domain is EAGVTQFPSHSVIEKGQTVTLRCDPISGHDNLYWYRRVMGKEIKFLLHFVKESKQDESGMPNNRFLAERTGGTYSTLKVQPAELEDSGVYFCASIPMTVSYEQYFGPGTRLTVT.

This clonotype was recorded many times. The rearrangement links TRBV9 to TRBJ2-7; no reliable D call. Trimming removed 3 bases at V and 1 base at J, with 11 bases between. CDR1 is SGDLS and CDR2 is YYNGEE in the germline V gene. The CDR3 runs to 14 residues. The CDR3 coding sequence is TGTGCCAGCAGCGCTGGCATAGGATCCTACGAGCAGTACTTC. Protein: CASSAGIGSYEQYF.

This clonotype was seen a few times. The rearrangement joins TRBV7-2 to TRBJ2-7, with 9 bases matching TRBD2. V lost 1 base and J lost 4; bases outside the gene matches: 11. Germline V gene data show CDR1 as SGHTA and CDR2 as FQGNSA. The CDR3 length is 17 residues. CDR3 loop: CASSLGTTGGRVYEQYF. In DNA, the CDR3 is TGTGCCAGCAGCTTAGGAACGACTGGCGGGAGGGTTTACGAGCAGTACTTC.

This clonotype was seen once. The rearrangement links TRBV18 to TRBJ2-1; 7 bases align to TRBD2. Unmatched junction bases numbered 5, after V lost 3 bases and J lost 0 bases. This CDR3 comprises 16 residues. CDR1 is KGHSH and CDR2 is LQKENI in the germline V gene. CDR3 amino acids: CASSPRRGSSYNEQFF. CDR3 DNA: TGTGCCAGCTCACCTCGGCGGGGGAGCTCCTACAATGAGCAGTTCTTC.

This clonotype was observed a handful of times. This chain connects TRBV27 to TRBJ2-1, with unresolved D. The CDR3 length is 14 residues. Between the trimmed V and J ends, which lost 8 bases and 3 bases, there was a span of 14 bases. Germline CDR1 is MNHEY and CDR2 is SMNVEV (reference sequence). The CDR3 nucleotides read TGTGCCAGCCGGGCTGTCGTGCTCTACAATGAGCAGTTCTTC. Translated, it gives CASRAVVLYNEQFF.

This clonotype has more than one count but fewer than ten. DNA of the CDR3: TGTGCCAGCAGCCTGGACTCAGCAGATAATTCACCCCTCCACTTT. Translating gives CASSLDSADNSPLHF. The V call is TRBV2, the J call TRBJ1-6; no firm D call. CDR1 SNHLY and CDR2 FYNNEI come from the germline V gene. This CDR3 comprises 15 residues. V shed 6 bases and J shed 5 bases, with 14 bases lying between them.

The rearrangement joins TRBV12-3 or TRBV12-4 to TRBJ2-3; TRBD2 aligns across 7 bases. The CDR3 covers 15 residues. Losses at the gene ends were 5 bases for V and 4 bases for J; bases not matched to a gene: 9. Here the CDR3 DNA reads TGTGCCAGCAGTCCCACTAGCGCGTCCCCAGATACGCAGTATTTT. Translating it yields CASSPTSASPDTQYF.

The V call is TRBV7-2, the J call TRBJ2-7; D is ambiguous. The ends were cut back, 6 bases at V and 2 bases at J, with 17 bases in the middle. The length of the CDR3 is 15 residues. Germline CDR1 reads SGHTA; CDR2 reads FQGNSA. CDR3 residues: CASSSSATSTYEQYF. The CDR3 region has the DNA TGTGCCAGCAGTTCCTCGGCGACCTCTACCTACGAGCAGTACTTC.

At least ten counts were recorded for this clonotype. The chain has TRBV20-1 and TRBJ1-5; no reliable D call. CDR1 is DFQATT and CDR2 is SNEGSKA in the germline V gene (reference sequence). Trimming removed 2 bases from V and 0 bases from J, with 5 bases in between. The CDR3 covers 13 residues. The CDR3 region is CSARQYSNQPQHF. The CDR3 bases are TGCAGTGCTAGACAATATAGCAATCAGCCCCAGCATTTT.

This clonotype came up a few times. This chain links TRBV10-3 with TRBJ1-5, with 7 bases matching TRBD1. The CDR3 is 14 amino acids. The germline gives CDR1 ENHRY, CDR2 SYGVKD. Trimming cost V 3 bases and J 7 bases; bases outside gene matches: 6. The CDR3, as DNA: TGTGCCATCAGTGAATGGCAGGGGGAACAGCCCCAGCATTTT. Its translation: CAISEWQGEQPQHF.

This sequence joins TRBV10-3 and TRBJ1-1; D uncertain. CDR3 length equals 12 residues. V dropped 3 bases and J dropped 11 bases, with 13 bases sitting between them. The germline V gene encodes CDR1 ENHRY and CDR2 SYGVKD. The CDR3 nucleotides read TGTGCCATCAGTGATGGAGGGAGTGGGGCTTTCTTT. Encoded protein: CAISDGGSGAFF.

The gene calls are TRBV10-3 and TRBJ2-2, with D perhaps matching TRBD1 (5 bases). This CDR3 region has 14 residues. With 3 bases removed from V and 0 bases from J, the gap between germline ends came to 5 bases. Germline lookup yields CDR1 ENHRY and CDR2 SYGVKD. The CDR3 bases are TGTGCCATCAGTGACAGGGCGAACACCGGGGAGCTGTTTTTT. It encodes CAISDRANTGELFF.

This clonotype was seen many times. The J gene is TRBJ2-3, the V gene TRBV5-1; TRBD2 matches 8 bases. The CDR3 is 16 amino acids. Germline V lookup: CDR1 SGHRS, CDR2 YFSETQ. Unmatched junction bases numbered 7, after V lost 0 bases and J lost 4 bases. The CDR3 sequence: CASSLEGTRAADTQYF. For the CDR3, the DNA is TGCGCCAGCAGCTTGGAAGGGACTAGGGCCGCAGATACGCAGTATTTT.

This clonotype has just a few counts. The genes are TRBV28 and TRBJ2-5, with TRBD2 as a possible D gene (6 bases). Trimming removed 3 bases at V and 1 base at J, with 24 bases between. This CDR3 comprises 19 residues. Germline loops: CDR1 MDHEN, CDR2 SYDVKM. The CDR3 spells CASSFEVGGRVVPQETQYF. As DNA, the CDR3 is TGTGCCAGCAGTTTCGAAGTCGGGGGAAGAGTGGTTCCCCAAGAGACCCAGTACTTC.

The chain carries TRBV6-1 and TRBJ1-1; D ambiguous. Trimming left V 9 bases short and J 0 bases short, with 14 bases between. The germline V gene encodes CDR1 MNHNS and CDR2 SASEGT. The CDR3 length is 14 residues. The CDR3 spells CASHSVYVNTEAFF. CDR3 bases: TGTGCCAGTCACAGTGTCTATGTGAACACTGAAGCTTTCTTT.

The CDR3 coding sequence is TGTGCCAGCAGCTTCAGACTAGCGGCCGGGGAGCTGTTTTTT. This sequence encodes CASSFRLAAGELFF. J is TRBJ2-2 and V is TRBV7-2; TRBD2 matches at 9 bases. CDR3 size: 14 residues. V dropped 3 bases and J dropped 6; count of bases not matched to a gene: 2. Germline V gene lookup returns CDR1 SGHTA and CDR2 FQGNSA.

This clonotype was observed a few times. CDR3 in DNA: TGTGCCAGCAGCTCCGCTAGCGTCCGAGAGACCCAGTACTTC. It translates to CASSSASVRETQYF. V is TRBV27 and J is TRBJ2-5, with TRBD2 as a possible D gene (6 bases). CDR1 MNHEY and CDR2 SMNVEV come from the germline V gene (reference sequence). This CDR3 region has 14 residues. Trimming took 6 bases from V and 4 from J, leaving 15 bases between them.

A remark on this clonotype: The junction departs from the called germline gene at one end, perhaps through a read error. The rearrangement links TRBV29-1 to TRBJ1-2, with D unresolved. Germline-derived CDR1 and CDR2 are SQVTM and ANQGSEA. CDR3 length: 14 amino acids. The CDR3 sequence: CGVEDWISGYGYTF. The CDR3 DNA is TGCGGCGTTGAAGATTGGATAAGCGGCTATGGCTACACCTTC.

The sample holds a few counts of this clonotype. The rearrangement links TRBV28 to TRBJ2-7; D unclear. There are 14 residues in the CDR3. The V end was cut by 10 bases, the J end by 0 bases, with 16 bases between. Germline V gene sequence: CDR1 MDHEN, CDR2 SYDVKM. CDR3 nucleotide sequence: TGTGCCACCTCTAGTCCCTTGAGCTCCTACGAGCAGTACTTC. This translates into CATSSPLSSYEQYF.

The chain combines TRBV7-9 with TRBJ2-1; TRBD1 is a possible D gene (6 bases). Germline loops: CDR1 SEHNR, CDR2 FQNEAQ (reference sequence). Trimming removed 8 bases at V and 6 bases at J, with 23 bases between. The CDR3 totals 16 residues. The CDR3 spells CASGPPTTGPSNEQFF. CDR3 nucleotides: TGTGCCAGCGGCCCACCAACGACAGGCCCCAGCAATGAGCAGTTCTTC.